The next 28 T cell receptor beta chains were all read from a single sample in a study of T cells in Graves' hyperthyroidism and ophthalmopathy (dated by TCRdb to the late 2010s). Receptors were amplified or captured by multiplex PCR. Sequencing relied on an Illumina HiSeq 2000. Amplification of TCR beta CDR3 regions was carried out from RNA transcripts. A first-round RT-PCR of the TCR CDR3 used the HTBI primer set with the Qiagen OneStep RT-PCR kit. TCRdb reran the public reads through fastp at Q25 and MiXCR, keeping productive beta chains. Merged by CDR3 protein, the rows form single entries marked with the most common genes and DNA. The sample table shows over 300,000 distinct CDR3 sequences, and 14% are seen once. Roughly 9.6% of the sample is taken by the ten largest. Specimen: blood. These receptors were taken from a woman aged 60-75 years with Graves' hyperthyroidism.

V is TRBV6-1 and J is TRBJ2-7; 12 bases fit TRBD2. The J segment lost 3 bases and the V segment lost 11 bases, leaving 8 bases of the junction unmatched. The CDR3 is 14 residues long. From germline, CDR1 is MNHNS and CDR2 SASEGT. The CDR3 sequence: CAGRRTSGIYEQYF. Here the CDR3 DNA reads TGTGCCGGTCGAAGGACTAGCGGGATCTACGAGCAGTACTTC.

There are a few counts of this clonotype. The V call is TRBV6-5, the J call TRBJ2-1; D remains unclear. The CDR3 contains 13 residues. Germline V CDR1 and CDR2: MNHEY, SVGAGI. With 0 bases removed from V and 4 bases from J, the gap between germline ends came to 4 bases. Written as DNA, the CDR3 is TGTGCCAGCAGTTACTCGGCTTACAATGAGCAGTTCTTC. It specifies CASSYSAYNEQFF.

Turning to this clonotype: One end of the junction is discordant with germline, which a read error may explain. The chain employs TRBV20-1 and TRBJ1-4, with D unclear. CDR3 length equals 13 residues. The germline V gene has CDR1 DFQATT and CDR2 SNEGSKA (reference sequence). CDR3 nucleotide sequence: TGCAGTGCTAGAGGGGCGTGGGATGAAAAACTGTCTTTT. It translates to CSARGAWDEKLSF.

This chain uses TRBV27 with TRBJ1-2; maybe TRBD1 (5 bases). Germline V gene data show CDR1 as MNHEY and CDR2 as SMNVEV (reference sequence). Trimming removed 0 bases from V and 8 bases from J, with 10 bases in between. CDR3 length: 13 amino acids. The CDR3 sequence is CASSLSGPPGYTF. CDR3 in DNA: TGTGCCAGCAGTTTATCGGGGCCCCCGGGCTACACCTTC.

Worth noting for this clonotype: A much larger clone lies one base from this, so it may be a read error. This rearrangement joins TRBV28 to TRBJ2-1; possibly TRBD1 or TRBD2 for D (5 bases each). Germline CDR1 and CDR2: MDHEN and SYDVKM. The CDR3 is made up of 15 amino acids. This chain's CDR3 is CASTNSRDGYNEQSF. The CDR3 nucleotides are TGTGCCAGCACAAATAGCCGGGACGGATACAATGAGCAGTCCTTC.

In this sample, this clonotype turned up many times. This sequence joins TRBV12-3 or TRBV12-4 and TRBJ2-2; D unclear. V lost 5 bases and J lost 0, with 7 bases in between. The CDR3 has 14 residues. The CDR3 DNA reads TGTGCCAGCAGTGAGACCGCGAACACCGGGGAGCTGTTTTTT. It codes for CASSETANTGELFF.

At least ten counts were recorded for this clonotype. CDR3 loop: CASGLGLAGVEEQYF. The CDR3 DNA is TGCGCCAGCGGCCTCGGACTAGCGGGAGTAGAAGAGCAGTACTTC. The chain has TRBV5-1 and TRBJ2-7, with TRBD2 matching 13 bases. J was trimmed by 7 bases and V by 7 bases; bases with no gene match: 11. There are 15 residues in the CDR3. Germline lookup yields CDR1 SGHRS and CDR2 YFSETQ. The variable domain in full, with the rest retrieved from reference TRBV5-1 and TRBJ2-7, is KAGVTQTPRYLIKTRGQQVTLSCSPISGHRSVSWYQQTPGQGLQFLFEYFSETQRNKGNFPGRFSGRQFSNSRSEMNVSTLELGDSALYLCASGLGLAGVEEQYFGPGTRLTVT.

With regard to this clonotype: A much larger clonotype is one base distant, so this may be a read error. V is TRBV24-1 and J is TRBJ2-2, with 8 bases that match TRBD2. CDR3 length: 16 amino acids. Germline CDR1 and CDR2: KGHDR and SFDVKD. V gave up 9 bases and J gave up 1 base; unmatched junction bases: 9. In DNA, the CDR3 is TGTGCCACCGGGACTAGGGGGAGGCTGAACACCGGGGAGCTGTTTTTT. This translates into CATGTRGRLNTGELFF.

This clonotype was counted many times. The V call is TRBV30, the J call TRBJ1-1, with 7 bases aligning to TRBD1. V lost 4 bases, J lost 1 base, and 9 bases stayed unmatched. Looked up from germline, CDR1 is GTSNPN and CDR2 is SVGIG (reference sequence). This CDR3 region has 15 residues. This chain's CDR3 is CAWIGWRGPNTEAFF. The CDR3, as DNA: TGTGCCTGGATTGGTTGGAGGGGGCCGAACACTGAAGCTTTCTTT.

The table lists this clonotype with many counts. The chain links TRBV7-6 to TRBJ2-2; no reliable D call. Deletions cut 5 bases from V and 3 bases from J, with 4 bases between. CDR1 is SGHVS, CDR2 FNYEAQ, per germline. CDR3 length: 12 amino acids. The CDR3 coding sequence is TGTGCCAGCAGCACATACACCGGGGAGCTGTTTTTT. As protein: CASSTYTGELFF.

The J gene is TRBJ1-1, the V gene TRBV19, with a weak D call TRBD1 (6 bases). The CDR3 is made up of 14 amino acids. The V gene lost 6 bases and the J gene lost 5 bases, with 16 bases spanning the gap. Germline V gives CDR1 LNHDA, CDR2 SQIVND (reference sequence). Here the CDR3 reads CASREIQGWTEAFF. The DNA of the CDR3 is TGTGCCAGTAGAGAGATACAGGGTTGGACTGAAGCTTTCTTT.

This clonotype was detected many times. This chain connects TRBV7-9 to TRBJ1-4; 8 bases are shared with TRBD1. This CDR3 is built from 14 residues. Per germline, CDR1 SEHNR and CDR2 FQNEAQ (reference sequence). The J segment lost 5 bases and the V segment lost 1 base, leaving 0 bases of the junction unmatched. The CDR3 protein is CASSLDRGNEKLFF. For the CDR3, the DNA is TGTGCCAGCAGCTTAGACAGGGGGAATGAAAAACTGTTTTTT.

At least ten counts were recorded for this clonotype. The chain carries TRBV19 and TRBJ1-1; TRBD1 is a possible D gene (5 bases). This CDR3 is built from 13 residues. Trimming stripped 7 bases from V and 1 base from J, with 10 bases between. In germline, CDR1 is LNHDA, CDR2 SQIVND (reference sequence). The CDR3 DNA sequence: TGTGCCAGTATCCCTGGACAGAACACTGAAGCTTTCTTT. Protein sequence: CASIPGQNTEAFF.

This clonotype was counted many times. The rearrangement uses TRBV9 and TRBJ2-3; tentative D call: TRBD1 (5 bases). Looked up from germline, CDR1 is SGDLS and CDR2 is YYNGEE. V was shortened by 4 bases and J by 1 base, with 10 bases between the two germline ends. The CDR3 spans 14 residues. CDR3 region: CASSRDSRTDTQYF. In DNA, the CDR3 is TGTGCCAGCAGCCGAGACAGCCGCACAGATACGCAGTATTTT.

The CDR3 DNA is TGTGCCAGCAGTTTAATCTCCGGGACAGGGGCGACTGGAAACACCATATATTTT. Translated, it gives CASSLISGTGATGNTIYF. The chain recombines TRBV12-3 or TRBV12-4 with TRBJ1-3; 10 nucleotides match TRBD1. Losses at the gene ends were 2 bases for V and 2 bases for J; bases not matched to a gene: 9. The CDR3 consists of 18 residues.

This clonotype was detected many times. The chain joins TRBV28 to TRBJ1-2, with D uncertain. Germline CDR1 is MDHEN and CDR2 is SYDVKM. V lost 2 bases, J lost 5 bases, and 6 bases lay in between. The CDR3 runs 12 residues. This chain's CDR3 is CASSLGEYGYTF. Here the CDR3 DNA reads TGTGCCAGCAGTTTAGGGGAATATGGCTACACCTTC.

The table lists this clonotype with many counts. The chain combines TRBV4-2 with TRBJ2-3; maybe TRBD2 (5 bases). The CDR3 contains 16 residues. V shed 0 bases and J shed 4 bases, with 14 bases lying between them. Germline assignment: CDR1 LGHNA and CDR2 YNFKEQ. CDR3 in amino acids: CASSQDVGSRADTQYF. The CDR3, as DNA: TGTGCCAGCAGCCAAGACGTAGGGAGTAGGGCAGATACGCAGTATTTT.

This clonotype was seen at least ten times. The chain couples TRBV12-3 or TRBV12-4 to TRBJ1-2; 9 bases match TRBD1. J gave up 3 bases and V 5 bases, and 7 bases lay outside the gene matches. CDR3 length: 15 amino acids. The CDR3 DNA follows: TGTGCCAGCAGTCAGACAGGGGGTGATTACTATGGCTACACCTTC. Amino acids: CASSQTGGDYYGYTF.

This clonotype has ten or more counts. This chain links TRBV6-1 with TRBJ1-1; D is perhaps TRBD1 (5 bases). Between the trimmed V and J ends, which lost 5 bases and 0 bases, there was a span of 16 bases. In germline, CDR1 is MNHNS, CDR2 SASEGT. The CDR3 has 16 residues. Here the CDR3 DNA reads TGTGCCAGCAGTACAGAGGCAGGGACGATGAACACTGAAGCTTTCTTT. It codes for CASSTEAGTMNTEAFF.

In its sample, this clonotype was seen many times. The chain carries TRBV10-3 and TRBJ2-1; 7 nucleotides align to TRBD2. The CDR3 has 15 residues. Germline CDR1 and CDR2: ENHRY and SYGVKD. V shed 7 bases, J shed 6 bases, and the junction held 12 bases outside the gene matches. The CDR3: CAITGLGGSLNEQFF. The CDR3 DNA reads TGTGCCATCACCGGACTAGGCGGGAGTCTCAATGAGCAGTTCTTC.

This clonotype was picked up many times. The chain couples TRBV7-9 to TRBJ1-1, with a weak D call TRBD1 (5 bases). CDR1 is SEHNR and CDR2 is FQNEAQ in the germline V gene (reference sequence). The CDR3 covers 10 residues. Trimming shortened V by 4 bases and J by 11 bases, and 8 bases separated the two germline ends. The CDR3 loop is CASSYSGAFF. In nucleotides, the CDR3 is TGTGCCAGCAGCTATTCAGGGGCTTTCTTT.

This clonotype was seen many times. CDR3 sequence reads: CASSSVREGSYNEQFF. Written as DNA, the CDR3 is TGTGCCAGCAGTTCCGTTCGGGAGGGTTCCTACAATGAGCAGTTCTTC. V and J are TRBV27 and TRBJ2-1; 8 bases agree with TRBD2. Trimming removed 4 bases from V and 1 base from J; junction bases left unmatched: 6. The CDR3 has 16 residues. Per the germline V gene, CDR1 is MNHEY and CDR2 is SMNVEV (reference sequence).

There are many counts of this clonotype. This chain connects TRBV7-9 to TRBJ2-3; possibly TRBD1 or TRBD2 for D (5 bases each). Germline CDR1 SEHNR, CDR2 FQNEAQ (reference sequence). V gave up 5 bases and J gave up 6 bases, with 9 bases separating them. The CDR3 is 12 residues long. This CDR3 reads CASSPEGDTQYF. The DNA for the CDR3 is TGTGCCAGCAGCCCCGAGGGGGATACGCAGTATTTT.

This clonotype was seen at least ten times. This sequence joins TRBV2 and TRBJ2-1, with TRBD1 identical over 8 bases. V dropped 10 bases and J dropped 10; count of bases not matched to a gene: 12. Germline CDR1 and CDR2: SNHLY and FYNNEI. CDR3 length: 13 residues. The CDR3 coding sequence is TGTGCCACCAGGGGGCTAGTAAACGACGAGCAGTTCTTC. Translation gives CATRGLVNDEQFF.

This chain joins TRBV15 and TRBJ1-5; D is ambiguous. CDR1 LNHNV and CDR2 YYDKDF come from the germline V gene (reference sequence). The CDR3 totals 13 residues. The V and J ends lost 0 bases and 4 bases respectively, with 4 bases between them. CDR3 in amino acids: CATSRDRNQPQHF. Here the CDR3 DNA reads TGTGCCACCAGCAGAGACAGAAATCAGCCCCAGCATTTT.

This clonotype appeared a few times. V is TRBV9 and J is TRBJ1-3, with D uncertain. Per germline, CDR1 SGDLS and CDR2 YYNGEE. V dropped 0 bases and J dropped 0 bases, with 13 bases sitting between them. The CDR3 length is 17 residues. CDR3 protein: CASSVGWSEYSGNTIYF. The CDR3 DNA sequence: TGTGCCAGCAGCGTAGGTTGGTCCGAATACTCTGGAAACACCATATATTTT. The full variable domain, with the rest looked up from reference TRBV9 and TRBJ1-3, is DSGVTQTPKHLITATGQRVTLRCSPRSGDLSVYWYQQSLDQGLQFLIQYYNGEERAKGNILERFSAQQFPDLHSELNLSSLELGDSALYFCASSVGWSEYSGNTIYFGEGSWLTVV.

The chain employs TRBV9 and TRBJ2-7, with TRBD2 identical over 8 bases. The CDR3 extends over 14 amino acids. The germline V gene has CDR1 SGDLS and CDR2 YYNGEE. The J segment lost 5 bases and the V segment lost 6 bases, leaving 10 bases of the junction unmatched. The CDR3 bases are TGTGCCAGCACCGCATCCAGCGGGAGCCACGAGCAGTACTTC. Translation: CASTASSGSHEQYF.

There are many counts of this clonotype. This chain connects TRBV5-1 to TRBJ2-2, with TRBD2 as a possible D gene (6 bases). With 3 bases removed from V and 0 bases from J, the gap between germline ends came to 15 bases. CDR3 size: 17 residues. The germline V gene has CDR1 SGHRS and CDR2 YFSETQ. The CDR3 DNA is TGCGCCAGCAGCTACTTTGGGGGGAACGCGAACACCGGGGAGCTGTTTTTT. This gives the protein CASSYFGGNANTGELFF.